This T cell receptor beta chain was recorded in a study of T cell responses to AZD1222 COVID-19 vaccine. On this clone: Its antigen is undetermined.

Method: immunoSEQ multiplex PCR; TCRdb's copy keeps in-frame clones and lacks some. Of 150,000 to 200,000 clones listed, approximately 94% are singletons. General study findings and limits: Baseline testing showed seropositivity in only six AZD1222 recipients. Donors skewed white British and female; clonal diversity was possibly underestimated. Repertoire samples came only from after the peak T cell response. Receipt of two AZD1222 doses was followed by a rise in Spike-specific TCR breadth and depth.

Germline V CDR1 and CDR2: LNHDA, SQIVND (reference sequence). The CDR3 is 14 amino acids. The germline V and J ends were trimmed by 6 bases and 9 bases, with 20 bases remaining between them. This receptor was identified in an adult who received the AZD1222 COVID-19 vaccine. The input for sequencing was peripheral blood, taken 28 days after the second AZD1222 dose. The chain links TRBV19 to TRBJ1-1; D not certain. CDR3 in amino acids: CASRPQRAPAKAFF. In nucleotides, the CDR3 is TGTGCCAGTAGACCCCAAAGAGCGCCGGCAAAAGCTTTCTTT. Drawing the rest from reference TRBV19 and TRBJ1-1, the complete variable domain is DGGITQSPKYLFRKEGQNVTLSCEQNLNHDAMYWYRQDPGQGLRLIYYSQIVNDFQKGDIAEGYSVSREKKESFPLTVTSAQKNPTAFYLCASRPQRAPAKAFFGQGTRLTVV.